This TCR beta chain was recovered during a study of blood T cell repertoires in COVID-19. Only a few counts were recorded for this clone. The protocol was immunoSEQ multiplex PCR, while the TCRdb copy is restricted to in-frame clones and leaves out a portion. The table has 160,000 or so clones, around 90% seen once. Germline-derived CDR1 and CDR2 are SGDLS and YYNGEE. V lost 4 bases to trimming and J lost 2 bases, with 10 bases between them. The CDR3 is 13 amino acids. The V and J genes are TRBV9 and TRBJ2-7; no reliable D call. The TCR comes from a man between 60 and 75 years old with acute or convalescent COVID-19. Material for sequencing was peripheral blood. CDR3 nucleotides: TGTGCCAGCAGCCCTGGGCAGACCTACGAGCAGTACTTC. Translated, it gives CASSPGQTYEQYF.